Listed below are T cell receptor beta chains from one sample, sequenced in a study of type 1 regulatory T cells. TCRdb fed the reads into MiXCR, producing one record per CDR3 protein. The sample yields over 55,000 distinct CDR3 sequences, roughly 49% seen once. Their antigens are not known. The specimen was cultured non-Tr1 T cells, either the whole culture or a sorted T cell fraction (not recorded which). Every receptor here comes from a human donor in good health. The CDR3 runs from the conserved cysteine through the conserved F or W. Each record gives: D gene, J gene, clone size, V gene, CDR3 DNA, CDR3 protein. The D gene is left open where the match is weak. Clone sizes are given selectively: once, few, many, or a class where the clone is expanded.

>NA|TRBJ1-1|few|TRBV7-9
TGTGCCAGCAGCCTAGTAGGCGGGGGAGGGACTGAAGCTTTCTTT
CASSLVGGGGTEAFF
>NA|TRBJ1-4|few|TRBV5-1
TGCGCCAGCAGCTTGTTGGGGGCTCTTAATGAAAAACTGTTTTTT
CASSLLGALNEKLFF
>TRBD1|TRBJ2-5|NA|TRBV7-8
TGTGCCAGCACCTCTTTTGGACAGGGAAAAGAGACCCAGTACTTC
CASTSFGQGKETQYF
>TRBD1|TRBJ1-5|NA|TRBV19
TGTGCCAGTAGTAAGACAGGGAATCAGCCCCAGCATTTT
CASSKTGNQPQHF
>TRBD1|TRBJ2-5|NA|TRBV20-1
TGCAGTGCTAGAACAGGGGGCGTAAAGACCCAGTACTTC
CSARTGGVKTQYF
>NA|TRBJ1-5|few|TRBV20-1
TGCAGTGCTAGAGAGAGAAGCAATAGCAATCAGCCCCAGCATTTT
CSARERSNSNQPQHF
>TRBD1|TRBJ1-5|NA|TRBV5-1
TGCGCCAGCAGCTTGGGGACAGGGGGTCAGCCCCAGCATTTT
CASSLGTGGQPQHF
>TRBD2|TRBJ2-5|NA|TRBV4-1
TGCGCCAGCAGCCTCGCCCGCGGGCGGGGGAAAGAGACCCAGTACTTC
CASSLARGRGKETQYF
>NA|TRBJ1-1|few|TRBV7-9
TGTGCCAGCGCCGTGAGGGGGGACACTGAAGCTTTCTTT
CASAVRGDTEAFF
>NA|TRBJ2-7|NA|TRBV20-1
TGCAGTGCAGACGGAGATACCTACGAGCAGTACTTC
CSADGDTYEQYF
>NA|TRBJ2-5|NA|TRBV7-2
TGTGCCAGCAGCTTGGGTCACCTAAAAGAGACCCAGTACTTC
CASSLGHLKETQYF
>NA|TRBJ1-3|NA|TRBV24-1
TGTGCCACCAGCCGTCGGGGGACTGGAAACACCATATATTTT
CATSRRGTGNTIYF
>NA|TRBJ1-3|NA|TRBV19
TGTGCCAGTAGTATTCCCTGGAACTCTGGAAACACCATATATTTT
CASSIPWNSGNTIYF
>NA|TRBJ2-1|NA|TRBV5-5
TGTGCCAGCAGCACAAGGGACAATCTTTATGAGCAGTTCTTC
CASSTRDNLYEQFF
>NA|TRBJ1-4|NA|TRBV20-1
TGCAGTGCTAGCGGTTTGGCTAATGAAAAACTGTTTTTT
CSASGLANEKLFF
>NA|TRBJ1-5|NA|TRBV29-1
TGCAGCGTGCAAGGGGATAGCAATCAGCCCCAGCATTTT
CSVQGDSNQPQHF